A single sample is the source of the 18 T cell receptor beta chains below, sequenced in a study of T cell repertoires in cytomegalovirus infection. TCRdb called the reads again in MiXCR, with one record for every CDR3 protein. Counted here are about 460,000 distinct CDR3 sequences, about 11% occurring once; the ten biggest clones make up more than 8.5%. Material: PBMCs. The receptors derive from a human donor in good health (CMV status not recorded). Some clones in this sample may be carry-over from other donors' samples.

This clonotype has just a few counts. This chain joins TRBV30 and TRBJ1-2; 9 bases match TRBD1. This CDR3 is 13 amino acids long. Germline assignment: CDR1 GTSNPN and CDR2 SVGIG (reference sequence). Losses at the gene ends were 0 bases for V and 10 bases for J; bases not matched to a gene: 6. The CDR3 nucleotides read TGTGCCTGGAGTGTGGGACAGGGACTCCCCTACACCTTC. Translated: CAWSVGQGLPYTF.

This clonotype was observed at least ten times. This chain uses TRBV7-2 with TRBJ1-3; 7 bases align to TRBD1. Unmatched junction bases numbered 4, after V lost 1 base and J lost 4 bases. The length of the CDR3 is 15 residues. Germline CDR1 SGHTA, CDR2 FQGNSA. The CDR3 nucleotides are TGTGCCAGCAGCTTAGTCGACAGGGTGGGAAACACCATATATTTT. It is translated as CASSLVDRVGNTIYF.

This clonotype was counted many times. The chain has TRBV20-1 and TRBJ2-5; D is possibly TRBD1 (5 bases). The CDR3 consists of 13 residues. Looked up from germline, CDR1 is DFQATT and CDR2 is SNEGSKA (reference sequence). V lost 6 bases and J lost 1, with 12 bases in between. In DNA, the CDR3 is TGCAGTGCATTAGACAGAATCCAAGAGACCCAGTACTTC. Amino acid sequence: CSALDRIQETQYF.

This clonotype has just a few counts. This chain uses TRBV2 with TRBJ2-5; D uncertain. Germline assignment: CDR1 SNHLY and CDR2 FYNNEI. Trimming removed 6 bases at V and 5 bases at J, with 13 bases between. The CDR3 totals 13 residues. The chain's CDR3 is CASRLQEQETQYF. In DNA form, the CDR3 reads TGTGCCAGCAGACTGCAGGAACAGGAGACCCAGTACTTC.

Ten or more counts support this clonotype. CDR3 DNA: TGCGCCAGCGCCGGGACTAGCGGCTCCTACGAGCAGTACTTC. The encoded protein is CASAGTSGSYEQYF. The rearrangement links TRBV10-1 to TRBJ2-7; 11 bases align to TRBD2. In germline, CDR1 is WNHNN, CDR2 SYGVQD (reference sequence). V gave up 8 bases and J gave up 0 bases; unmatched junction bases: 3. CDR3 length: 14 residues.

This clonotype was recorded at least ten times. The chain couples TRBV7-2 to TRBJ2-1; possible D gene TRBD2, 5 bases. The germline gives CDR1 SGHTA, CDR2 FQGNSA. The CDR3 contains 17 residues. Trimming took off 2 bases at V and 4 bases at J, with 18 bases between the two ends. Here the CDR3 reads CASSLKPPQRKYNEQFF. The CDR3 bases are TGTGCCAGCAGCTTAAAACCCCCGCAGCGGAAATACAATGAGCAGTTCTTC.

This clonotype was observed many times. The chain uses TRBV7-2 and TRBJ2-2; either TRBD1 or TRBD2 may supply D (5 bases each). V was shortened by 5 bases and J by 0 bases, with 19 bases between the two germline ends. Germline assignment: CDR1 SGHTA and CDR2 FQGNSA. The CDR3 is made up of 18 amino acids. The CDR3, as DNA: TGTGCCAGCAGCCCGGGGACCCGTAAAATCGCGAACACCGGGGAGCTGTTTTTT. Residues: CASSPGTRKIANTGELFF.

At least ten counts were recorded for this clonotype. The chain links TRBV6-1 to TRBJ2-3, with a tentative D call TRBD2 (6 bases). The V gene lost 6 bases and the J gene lost 5 bases, with 21 bases spanning the gap. The length of the CDR3 is 16 residues. Germline V lookup: CDR1 MNHNS, CDR2 SASEGT. DNA of the CDR3: TGTGCCAGCAGCCCCGTGGGACTCCTTAAGGAAGATACGCAGTATTTT. Protein sequence: CASSPVGLLKEDTQYF.

The table lists this clonotype with many counts. The chain combines TRBV28 with TRBJ2-5; possible D gene TRBD2, 5 bases. The V end was cut by 6 bases, the J end by 2 bases, with 16 bases between. This CDR3 is built from 15 residues. Germline loops: CDR1 MDHEN, CDR2 SYDVKM. CDR3 loop: CASSPPQADQETQYF. The CDR3 DNA is TGTGCCAGCAGCCCCCCCCAAGCGGATCAAGAGACCCAGTACTTC.

This clonotype has at least ten counts. The V gene is TRBV20-1, the J gene TRBJ2-1, with 9 bases lining up with TRBD2. The V segment lost 5 bases and the J segment 10 bases; nucleotides outside the gene matches: 9. The germline V gene encodes CDR1 DFQATT and CDR2 SNEGSKA (reference sequence). CDR3 length: 13 residues. The CDR3 region has the DNA TGCAGTGCTGGACCGGGACTAGCAAAAGAGCAGTTCTTC. Its protein is CSAGPGLAKEQFF.

This clonotype was seen ten or more times. The gene calls are TRBV4-1 and TRBJ2-7; maybe TRBD2 (6 bases). Germline V gives CDR1 MGHRA, CDR2 YSYEKL. V was clipped by 4 bases and J by 2 bases, with 15 bases between them. The CDR3 consists of 15 residues. The CDR3 coding sequence is TGCGCCAGCAGCCGGCTCGGGAGCCCCCCCTACGAGCAGTACTTC. It encodes CASSRLGSPPYEQYF.

This clonotype was detected ten times or more. The rearrangement joins TRBV11-2 to TRBJ2-3; TRBD2 matches at 9 bases. Germline CDR1 SGHAT, CDR2 FQNNGV. This CDR3 is 17 amino acids long. After removal of 5 bases from V and 0 bases from J, the junction contained 9 bases not matched to a gene. CDR3 region: CASSPLAGASSTDTQYF. The CDR3 coding sequence is TGTGCCAGCAGCCCTTTAGCGGGGGCCTCTAGCACAGATACGCAGTATTTT.

Ten or more counts support this clonotype. The V and J genes are TRBV7-9 and TRBJ1-1, with 7 bases aligning to TRBD1. CDR3 length equals 12 residues. From germline, CDR1 is SEHNR and CDR2 FQNEAQ (reference sequence). After removal of 6 bases from V and 11 bases from J, the junction contained 9 bases not matched to a gene. The CDR3: CASSGSTGEAFF. In nucleotides, the CDR3 is TGTGCCAGCAGTGGATCTACAGGGGAGGCTTTCTTT.

This clonotype was recorded a few times. V is TRBV11-2 and J is TRBJ2-7; unclear D gene. This CDR3 spans 14 amino acids. Trimming pared 2 bases from V and 3 bases from J, leaving 11 bases between. The germline CDR1 and CDR2 sequences are SGHAT and FQNNGV. The chain's CDR3 is CASSLTGFGYEQYF. The DNA of the CDR3 is TGTGCCAGCAGCTTAACCGGGTTTGGCTACGAGCAGTACTTC.

This clonotype came up many times. This rearrangement joins TRBV5-1 to TRBJ1-4; 12 bases fit TRBD1. The CDR3 is made up of 16 amino acids. Trimming cost V 4 bases and J 3 bases; bases outside gene matches: 4. Germline lookup yields CDR1 SGHRS and CDR2 YFSETQ. CDR3 amino acids: CASSRGTGGANEKLFF. DNA for the CDR3: TGCGCCAGCAGCCGGGGGACAGGGGGCGCTAATGAAAAACTGTTTTTT.

This chain joins TRBV5-1 and TRBJ2-6, with D unclear. There are 15 residues in the CDR3. The germline CDR1 and CDR2 sequences are SGHRS and YFSETQ. Trimming shortened V by 0 bases and J by 6 bases, and 10 bases separated the two germline ends. Here the CDR3 reads CASSLEGSSANVLTF. The CDR3 nucleotides are TGCGCCAGCAGCTTGGAAGGCTCGTCGGCCAACGTCCTGACTTTC. The variable domain in full, with the rest retrieved from reference TRBV5-1 and TRBJ2-6, is KAGVTQTPRYLIKTRGQQVTLSCSPISGHRSVSWYQQTPGQGLQFLFEYFSETQRNKGNFPGRFSGRQFSNSRSEMNVSTLELGDSALYLCASSLEGSSANVLTFGAGSRLTVL.

The chain is built from TRBV5-1 and TRBJ1-2; 10 bases match TRBD1. The V segment lost 3 bases and the J segment 4 bases; nucleotides outside the gene matches: 6. Germline assignment: CDR1 SGHRS and CDR2 YFSETQ. The CDR3 is made up of 15 amino acids. CDR3 sequence reads: CASSSGQGVIYGYTF. The DNA of the CDR3 is TGCGCCAGCAGCTCCGGACAGGGGGTGATCTATGGCTACACCTTC.

This clonotype was recorded at least ten times. The chain joins TRBV7-2 to TRBJ1-1; D unresolved. CDR3 length equals 13 residues. Germline assignment: CDR1 SGHTA and CDR2 FQGNSA. Trimming removed 1 base from V and 9 bases from J, with 12 bases in between. The CDR3, as DNA: TGTGCCAGCAGCTTAGGGGTCTCCGGGAAAGCTTTCTTT. This gives the protein CASSLGVSGKAFF.